Below, 17 T cell receptor beta chains from the same sample are listed, as sequenced in a study of blood T cell repertoires in COVID-19 (dated by TCRdb to 2019 to 2021). The library was made by the immunoSEQ multiplex PCR assay. In TCRdb, the immuneACCESS table is reduced to in-frame sequences with V and J assigned. These tables do not hold every clone; where another copy was compared, an unresolved V gene accounts for under half, and the others remain unexplained. The sample table records some 80,000 clones; about nine tenths of these occur just once. Less than 5% of the sample rests with the top ten. The specimen sequenced was peripheral blood. The receptors derive from a man aged 45 to 65 with active or convalescent COVID-19.

V is TRBV9 and J is TRBJ2-3; the match to TRBD1 covers 8 bases. V trimming: 0 bases; J trimming: 4 bases; junction bases outside the gene matches: 7. The CDR3 extends over 16 amino acids. CDR1 and CDR2 from the germline V gene are SGDLS and YYNGEE. CDR3 loop: CASSVAVGQDADTQYF. The CDR3 region has the DNA TGTGCCAGCAGCGTAGCGGTGGGACAGGATGCAGATACGCAGTATTTT.

The chain joins TRBV7-9 to TRBJ1-6; D is uncertain. V lost 4 bases and J lost 7, with 11 bases in between. The germline gives CDR1 SEHNR, CDR2 FQNEAQ (reference sequence). The CDR3 has 14 amino acids. Here the CDR3 reads CASSYNQANSPLHF. CDR3 DNA: TGTGCCAGCAGCTATAATCAGGCCAATTCACCCCTCCACTTT. The whole variable domain, filled in from reference TRBV7-9 and TRBJ1-6, reads DTGVSQNPRHKITKRGQNVTFRCDPISEHNRLYWYRQTLGQGPEFLTYFQNEAQLEKSRLLSDRFSAERPKGSFSTLEIQRTEQGDSAMYLCASSYNQANSPLHFGNGTRLTVT.

J is TRBJ1-5 and V is TRBV28; 7 bases align to TRBD1. CDR1 and CDR2 (germline): MDHEN, SYDVKM. This CDR3 has 15 amino acids. The junction had 2 bases not matched to a gene; V was cut back by 1 base and J by 2 bases. The CDR3 protein is CASSLSDRGNQPQHF. For the CDR3, the DNA is TGTGCCAGCAGTTTATCAGACAGGGGCAATCAGCCCCAGCATTTT.

The V gene is TRBV9, the J gene TRBJ2-3, with 10 positions matching TRBD2. With V trimmed by 6 bases and J by 6 bases, 7 bases remained unmatched. The CDR3 runs to 14 residues. Germline values: CDR1 SGDLS, CDR2 YYNGEE. The CDR3 DNA sequence: TGTGCCAGCAACCCTAGCGGGGGTCCTGATACGCAGTATTTT. Translation: CASNPSGGPDTQYF.

The gene calls are TRBV10-1 and TRBJ2-5; 7 bases fit TRBD1. Germline trimming cut 3 bases from V and 5 bases from J; bases unmatched to any gene: 6. There are 14 residues in the CDR3. Per germline, CDR1 WNHNN and CDR2 SYGVQD (reference sequence). Here the CDR3 reads CASSDGTVLETQYF. The CDR3 DNA sequence: TGCGCCAGCAGTGACGGGACAGTACTGGAGACCCAGTACTTC.

The chain recombines TRBV6-5 with TRBJ2-7; D perhaps matches TRBD2 (6 bases). CDR1 MNHEY and CDR2 SVGAGI come from the germline V gene. The CDR3 has 14 residues. Trimming stripped 9 bases from V and 0 bases from J, with 15 bases between. In DNA form, the CDR3 reads TGTGCCAGTCAGGAGGGCTTCGTCTCCTACGAGCAGTACTTC. Its protein is CASQEGFVSYEQYF.

The CDR3 region has the DNA TGTGCCAGCAGTAGACCCGGGGAGAACACTGAAGCTTTCTTT. This sequence encodes CASSRPGENTEAFF. The V and J genes are TRBV6-5 and TRBJ1-1; D remains unclear. V was shortened by 5 bases and J by 1 base, with 11 bases between the two germline ends. CDR1 MNHEY and CDR2 SVGAGI come from the germline V gene. This CDR3 is 14 amino acids long.

This clone turned up a few times. V is TRBV5-3 and J is TRBJ1-5, with 11 bases matching TRBD1. TRBV5-3 is labeled an ORF, and its function is uncertain. V shed 4 bases and J 0 bases; nucleotides not matched to a gene: 9. The CDR3 covers 18 residues. The CDR3 protein is CARSRDRGVPCSNQPQHF. The CDR3 nucleotides read TGTGCCAGAAGCCGGGACAGGGGGGTCCCTTGTAGCAATCAGCCCCAGCATTTT.

The rearrangement uses TRBV28 and TRBJ2-6; TRBD1 is a possible D gene (6 bases). The length of the CDR3 is 18 residues. Germline V gene lookup returns CDR1 MDHEN and CDR2 SYDVKM. Between the trimmed V and J ends, which lost 4 bases and 3 bases, there was a span of 19 bases. The CDR3, as DNA: TGTGCCAGCAGTTCCCAGCAAGTACAGGGTGGTGGGGCCAACGTCCTGACTTTC. As protein: CASSSQQVQGGGANVLTF.

The V and J genes are TRBV27 and TRBJ1-4; 10 nucleotides line up with TRBD1. The trim removed 4 bases at V and 7 bases at J, leaving 3 bases unmatched. Per the germline V gene, CDR1 is MNHEY and CDR2 is SMNVEV (reference sequence). This CDR3 has 14 amino acids. Here the CDR3 reads CASSYRDRGEKLFF. Here the CDR3 DNA reads TGTGCCAGCAGTTACCGGGACAGGGGTGAAAAACTGTTTTTT.

The sample holds one count of this clone. The chain carries TRBV5-5 and TRBJ2-1, with a possible D match to TRBD2 (6 bases). The CDR3 totals 17 residues. V was clipped by 6 bases and J by 5 bases, with 24 bases between them. In germline, CDR1 is SGHKS, CDR2 YYEKEE (reference sequence). In DNA form, the CDR3 reads TGTGCCAGCACCGTGGCGGTAGGGGCAGGGAGGAACAATGAGCAGTTCTTC. It translates to CASTVAVGAGRNNEQFF.

This rearrangement joins TRBV7-2 to TRBJ2-5, with TRBD1 as a possible D gene (7 bases). CDR3 length: 15 residues. Trimming removed 2 bases from V and 5 bases from J, with 15 bases in between. Germline lookup yields CDR1 SGHTA and CDR2 FQGNSA. CDR3 protein: CASSLQAGGGETQYF. As DNA, the CDR3 is TGTGCCAGCAGCTTACAGGCAGGGGGAGGTGAGACCCAGTACTTC.

This rearrangement joins TRBV28 to TRBJ1-1, with D perhaps TRBD1 (6 bases). Germline V gene lookup returns CDR1 MDHEN and CDR2 SYDVKM. The CDR3 covers 14 residues. The V end was cut by 7 bases, the J end by 0 bases, with 12 bases between. The CDR3 spells CASIQGNLNTEAFF. CDR3 coding DNA: TGTGCCAGCATACAGGGAAACTTGAACACTGAAGCTTTCTTT.

The J gene is TRBJ2-7, the V gene TRBV28, with D maybe TRBD1 (7 bases). Germline V gene data show CDR1 as MDHEN and CDR2 as SYDVKM. V lost 6 bases and J lost 3, with 12 bases in between. The CDR3 has 13 residues. The CDR3 coding sequence is TGTGCCAGCAGCCGGCAGGGGGGCTACGAGCAGTACGTC. Translated: CASSRQGGYEQYV.

The chain carries TRBV12-3 or TRBV12-4 and TRBJ2-3; tentative D call: TRBD1 (5 bases). Trimming removed 2 bases at V and 10 bases at J, with 10 bases between. This CDR3 is built from 12 residues. The DNA of the CDR3 is TGTGCCAGCAGTTTAAACCAGGGATCGCAGTATTTT. Translated, it gives CASSLNQGSQYF.

This sequence joins TRBV7-9 and TRBJ2-3; the D gene is possibly TRBD1 (6 bases). The CDR3 runs 12 residues. The ends were cut back, 6 bases at V and 11 bases at J, with 15 bases in the middle. Germline CDR1 is SEHNR and CDR2 is FQNEAQ (reference sequence). CDR3 loop: CASSSGALGQYF. In nucleotides, the CDR3 is TGTGCCAGCAGTTCAGGGGCTTTGGGGCAGTATTTT.

V is TRBV7-2 and J is TRBJ2-1; a possible D gene is TRBD2 (6 bases). CDR3 length equals 13 residues. V dropped 5 bases and J dropped 9 bases, with 14 bases sitting between them. The V gene's germline CDR1 is SGHTA and CDR2 FQGNSA. The CDR3 loop is CASSTRPAGEQFF. The CDR3 DNA reads TGTGCCAGCAGCACACGACCAGCGGGTGAGCAGTTCTTC.